These T cell receptor beta chains were read from a single sample in a study of blood T cell repertoires in COVID-19. This table comes from immunoSEQ multiplex PCR, and its TCRdb copy is limited to in-frame clones, with some not included. The sample has around 42,000 clones, about 75% seen once; the top ten hold about 9%. The source material was peripheral blood. The receptors come from a man in his 70s with active or convalescent COVID-19. The CDR3 runs from the conserved cysteine through the conserved F or W. D genes are given only for firm matches. Not all rows give a size; the values are once, few, many and, for expanded clones, a class.

clone_size d_call j_call v_call cdr3_nt cdr3_aa
. . TRBJ1-4 TRBV19 TGTGCCACCCAAGGGGATCCCCATTCAACTAATGAAAAACTGTTTTTT CATQGDPHSTNEKLFF
. TRBD2 TRBJ2-7 TRBV20-1 TGCAGTGCTAGTTCTAGCGGGAACGAGCAGTACTTC CSASSSGNEQYF
. . TRBJ2-6 TRBV7-6 TGTGCCAGCAGCCCCGGGACACCGTCCTCTGGGGCCAACGTCCTGACTTTC CASSPGTPSSGANVLTF
. TRBD1 TRBJ1-1 TRBV18 TGTGCCAGCTCACCCACAGCAGGGGGCTCTGAAGCTTTCTTT CASSPTAGGSEAFF
. TRBD1 TRBJ2-7 TRBV2 TGTGCCAGCAGCGGTCGGGACAGGGGCTACGAGCAGTACTTC CASSGRDRGYEQYF
. . TRBJ2-3 TRBV19 TGTGCCAGTACTCAGGGGACAGATACGCAGTATTTT CASTQGTDTQYF
. . TRBJ1-2 TRBV6-1 TGTGCCAGCAGCGAACTCAGGGTGGACTATGGCTACACCTTC CASSELRVDYGYTF
few . TRBJ1-4 TRBV18 TGTGCCAGCTCACCTCGGACAGTAAATGAAAAACTGTTTTTT CASSPRTVNEKLFF
once TRBD2 TRBJ2-7 TRBV6-5 TGTGCCATCCGACTAGCGGGGACCTACGAGCAGTACTTC CAIRLAGTYEQYF
. TRBD2 TRBJ2-1 TRBV11-2 TGTGCCAGCAGCTTAGGTAGCGGGGGGGCTTTTGAGCAGTTCTTC CASSLGSGGAFEQFF
many . TRBJ1-4 TRBV28 TGTGCCATACAGGGTTTGGGTGAAAAACTGTTTTTT CAIQGLGEKLFF
few TRBD1 TRBJ1-6 TRBV7-3 TGTGCCAGCAGCACTGGGACAGGTACTTCACCCCTCCACTTT CASSTGTGTSPLHF
once TRBD1 TRBJ1-2 TRBV28 TGTGCCAGCCAGCAGGGGGCGCTGGGCTATGGCTACACCTTC CASQQGALGYGYTF
. TRBD2 TRBJ2-3 TRBV5-1 TGCGCCAGCACCCGGACTAGCGGGGGGGCCAAGGTATCAGATACGCAGTATTTT CASTRTSGGAKVSDTQYF
. . TRBJ1-2 TRBV20-1 TGCAGTGCTAGAGTACAGGCTGGCTACACCTTC CSARVQAGYTF
. . TRBJ2-1 TRBV6-5 TGTGCCAGCCAGTTGGGCCCCCAGGAGCAGTTCTTC CASQLGPQEQFF
. . TRBJ2-3 TRBV3-1/TRBV3-2 TGTGCCAGCAGCTATAGTAGCGGACCCACAGATACGCAGTATTTT CASSYSSGPTDTQYF
. . TRBJ1-5 TRBV19 TGTGCCAGTAACCCAAGGCAGGGATATCAGCCCCAGCATTTT CASNPRQGYQPQHF
. TRBD1 TRBJ1-3 TRBV4-1 TGCGCCAGCAGCCCTTTCGACAGGGGGCTCTCTGGAAACACCATATATTTT CASSPFDRGLSGNTIYF
. TRBD1 TRBJ1-5 TRBV24-1 TGTGCCACCAGAGGACAGGGGGCAGGTCAGCCCCAGCATTTT CATRGQGAGQPQHF
. . TRBJ2-1 TRBV7-3 TGTGCCAGCAGCTTGGGAGGCGAGCAGTTCTTC CASSLGGEQFF
. TRBD1 TRBJ1-4 TRBV11-2 TGTGCCAGCAGCCGATGGGGACAGGGTGATGAAAAACTGTTTTTT CASSRWGQGDEKLFF
. . TRBJ2-2 TRBV2 TGTGCCAGCAAAGGGGCCGGGGAGCTGTTTTTT CASKGAGELFF
. . TRBJ1-4 TRBV19 TGTGCCAGTAGTCCCCGGGACACCGGGCGGGAAAAACTGTTTTTT CASSPRDTGREKLFF
. . TRBJ1-2 TRBV5-4 TGTGCCAGCAGCCCCCGAAATTCAGTATATGGCTACACCTTC CASSPRNSVYGYTF
. TRBD2 TRBJ2-7 TRBV2 TGTGCCAGCAGTGAAGGAAGCGGGGGGACCTACGAGCAGTACTTC CASSEGSGGTYEQYF
few . TRBJ1-2 TRBV2 TGTGCCAGCATCCAGGACAGAGACTATGGCTACACCTTC CASIQDRDYGYTF
. TRBD2 TRBJ2-3 TRBV6-2/TRBV6-3 TGTGCCAGCAGTTTCCTAGCGGGGGAGGGATTTGGGCAGTATTTT CASSFLAGEGFGQYF
once TRBD1 TRBJ1-2 TRBV20-1 TGCAGTGCCCAGACAGGGTTCGGCTACACCTTC CSAQTGFGYTF
once TRBD2 TRBJ2-3 TRBV2 TGTGCCAGCAGTGAAGAGGGAGCGGGGGGACGCACAGATACGCAGTATTTT CASSEEGAGGRTDTQYF
. TRBD2 TRBJ2-3 TRBV28 TGTGCCAGCAGTCCTGGACTAGCGACAGATACGCAGTATTTT CASSPGLATDTQYF
. . TRBJ2-2 TRBV4-1 TGCGCCAGCAGCCAAGATTTCTCAGGGTTCACCGGGGAGCTGTTTTTT CASSQDFSGFTGELFF
. . TRBJ1-5 TRBV2 TGTGCCAGCAGTGGGGGGGAGGATCAGCCCCAGCATTTT CASSGGEDQPQHF
few . TRBJ2-7 TRBV6-1 TGTGCCAGCAGTGAAGTGGCAGGTGGGGGCTGGGGATACTACGAGCAGTACTTC CASSEVAGGGWGYYEQYF
. . TRBJ1-2 TRBV6-5 TGTGCCAGCAGTCGTATTTCCCCGGGAGGATATGGCTACACCTTC CASSRISPGGYGYTF
few TRBD2 TRBJ2-1 TRBV3-1/TRBV3-2 TGTGCCAGCAGCCCGTTAGCGGGGAGCTCCTACAATGAGCAGTTCTTC CASSPLAGSSYNEQFF
few . TRBJ2-5 TRBV27 TGTGCCAGCAGTTTCGTAGTGGGCGAGACCCAGTACTTC CASSFVVGETQYF
. . TRBJ2-4 TRBV12-1 TGTGCCAGCAGGGGACTGCGGTACTTC CASRGLRYF
. . TRBJ1-5 TRBV6-1 TGTGCCAGCAGTGAAGCTTGGGGAGGGAGTCGGCAGCCCCAGCATTTT CASSEAWGGSRQPQHF
. . TRBJ1-4 TRBV12-3/TRBV12-4 TGTGCCAGCAGTTTGGGACATGCTGAAAAACTGTTTTTT CASSLGHAEKLFF
. TRBD1 TRBJ2-7 TRBV9 TGTGCCAGCAGCGTTGAACCGGGACAGGGGTACGAGCAGTACTTC CASSVEPGQGYEQYF
. . TRBJ1-2 TRBV2 TGTGCCAGCAGTTACCTTAATTCGGGGGGCGGCTACACCTTC CASSYLNSGGGYTF
. . TRBJ1-6 TRBV3-1/TRBV3-2 TGTGCCAGCAGCCAAGTTCCAGGGGTCGGTTCACCCCTCCACTTT CASSQVPGVGSPLHF
. TRBD1 TRBJ1-1 TRBV6-1 TGTGCCAGCAGTGCAGGGGACAGGGTTGTCTTAGAAAAAGCTTTCTTT CASSAGDRVVLEKAFF
few TRBD1 TRBJ1-3 TRBV2 TGTGCCAGCAGGACAGGGGTGTACGGAAACACCATATATTTT CASRTGVYGNTIYF
. . TRBJ1-2 TRBV5-4 TGTGCCAGCAGCCCCGGGTCAGGAGGTTTCTATGGCTACACCTTC CASSPGSGGFYGYTF
once . TRBJ2-1 TRBV4-1 TGCGCCAGCAGCCAAGATCAACGGGGATCCAATGAGCAGTTCTTC CASSQDQRGSNEQFF
once . TRBJ1-2 TRBV5-4 TGTGCCAGCAGCTCCGAAGGTGAGGCGAACTATGGCTACACCTTC CASSSEGEANYGYTF
. TRBD1 TRBJ2-3 TRBV6-5 TGTGCCAGCAGCCCGGGACAGGGGGCAGATACGCAGTATTTT CASSPGQGADTQYF
. . TRBJ1-6 TRBV7-9 TGTGCCAGCAGCTCCCCGGTCGGGGTTGGTAATTCACCCCTCCACTTT CASSSPVGVGNSPLHF
. . TRBJ2-2 TRBV2 TGTGCCAGCAGCCTCGATCAGGGGAGCACCGGGGAGCTGTTTTTT CASSLDQGSTGELFF